These 8 T cell receptor beta chains originate from one sample sequenced in a study of radiotherapy plus CTLA-4 blockade in lung cancer. Assay used: immunoSEQ multiplex PCR; TCRdb lists only in-frame clones, some missing. The sample has roughly 59,000 clones; around three quarters are singletons. The starting material was peripheral blood, obtained from a patient treated with radiotherapy plus ipilimumab. The receptors stem from a human donor with non-small cell lung cancer whose response to radiotherapy plus ipilimumab could not be evaluated.

This clone was counted once. This chain joins TRBV6-5 and TRBJ1-4, with TRBD1 identical over 9 bases. CDR3 length: 13 amino acids. The J segment lost 8 bases and the V segment lost 6 bases, leaving 4 bases of the junction unmatched. CDR1 and CDR2 (germline): MNHEY, SVGAGI. Here the CDR3 DNA reads TGTGCCAGCAGAACCGGGACAGGGGAAAAACTGTTTTTT. This translates into CASRTGTGEKLFF.

As regards this clone: Other nucleotide sequences from this sample produce the same CDR3. The V and J genes are TRBV6-5 and TRBJ2-3, with D maybe TRBD1 (5 bases). V was cut by 3 bases and J by 2 bases, with 15 bases left in between. The CDR3 has 16 amino acids. Germline values: CDR1 MNHEY, CDR2 SVGAGI. Written as DNA, the CDR3 is TGTGCCAGCAGTTATTCTGGGCTAGGGGACACAGATACGCAGTATTTT. Translated: CASSYSGLGDTDTQYF.

The chain links TRBV2 to TRBJ2-1, with D unclear. Germline lookup yields CDR1 SNHLY and CDR2 FYNNEI. CDR3 size: 14 residues. Trimming cost V 2 bases and J 8 bases, with 13 bases left between them. For the CDR3, the DNA is TGTGCCAGCAGTGAAACCTACTTACGGGATGAGCAGTTCTTC. Translation gives CASSETYLRDEQFF.

This clone has only a few counts. V is TRBV4-1 and J is TRBJ1-1; 8 nucleotides line up with TRBD1. Germline V gene lookup returns CDR1 MGHRA and CDR2 YSYEKL. This CDR3 has 16 amino acids. Trimming removed 3 bases from V and 0 bases from J; junction bases left unmatched: 6. The CDR3 DNA sequence: TGCGCCAGCAGCCATCGGACAGGGAATTTGAACACTGAAGCTTTCTTT. Protein product: CASSHRTGNLNTEAFF.

J is TRBJ2-5 and V is TRBV5-6, with 15 nucleotides matching TRBD2. The CDR3 totals 17 residues. Germline loops: CDR1 SGHDT, CDR2 YYEEEE. J lost 4 bases, V lost 2 bases, and 6 bases had no gene match. The DNA of the CDR3 is TGTGCCAGCAGCTTCGGACTAGCGGGGGGGCTGGGAGAGACCCAGTACTTC. Translated, it gives CASSFGLAGGLGETQYF.

The V call is TRBV18, the J call TRBJ2-2; possible D gene TRBD1, 5 bases. Looked up from germline, CDR1 is KGHSH and CDR2 is LQKENI. This CDR3 has 16 residues. Trimming stripped 3 bases from V and 0 bases from J, with 11 bases between. CDR3 region: CASSPRQTSNTGELFF. Here the CDR3 DNA reads TGTGCCAGCTCACCCAGACAGACTTCGAACACCGGGGAGCTGTTTTTT.

This clone was seen more than once but under ten times. The chain recombines TRBV4-1 with TRBJ2-7; the D gene is possibly TRBD2 (6 bases). Trimming left V 0 bases short and J 3 bases short, with 12 bases between. CDR3 size: 15 residues. Germline CDR1 and CDR2: MGHRA and YSYEKL. The CDR3, as DNA: TGCGCCAGCAGCCAAGATCGGGGACTGGACTACGAGCAGTACTTC. Residues: CASSQDRGLDYEQYF.

The chain employs TRBV5-4 and TRBJ2-1; 8 positions agree with TRBD1. The CDR3 runs 17 residues. Germline assignment: CDR1 SGHNT and CDR2 YYREEE (reference sequence). Trimming removed 4 bases from V and 3 bases from J; junction bases left unmatched: 12. The CDR3 spells CASSTYRTGQGYNEQFF. The DNA of the CDR3 is TGTGCCAGCAGCACCTATAGGACAGGGCAGGGCTACAATGAGCAGTTCTTC.